The rows below give T cell receptor beta chains drawn from one sample of a study of beta chain features in type 1 diabetes. Clones were read by immunoSEQ multiplex PCR, and TCRdb kept only the in-frame ones, dropping some. The data hold some 100,000 clones, with 40% observed a single time. Input material: stem cell memory CD4+ T cells from blood. The receptors come from a woman under 30 in good health. Both conserved end residues are trimmed from each CDR3. For some rows the clone size is stated as once, few or many, or as a class when expanded; others skip it.

v_gene	j_gene	abundance	CDR3aa
TRBV14	TRBJ2-7	few	ASSQGSGISYEQY
TRBV7-2	TRBJ1-3	-	ASSPPGQTSGNTIY
TRBV19	TRBJ1-1	-	ASRGIGWDNEAF
TRBV10-3	TRBJ2-1	-	AIRGGEAGLLNEQF
TRBV2	TRBJ2-3	-	ASSVSGWGTSGSTDTQY
TRBV7-3	TRBJ2-7	-	ASSLMPGRIHEQY
TRBV7-2	TRBJ1-5	-	ASSLRTGRNQPQH
TRBV27	TRBJ1-6	-	ASSPATGNSPLH
TRBV19	TRBJ1-5	-	ASSGQGGNQPQH
TRBV7-9	TRBJ2-1	-	ASSSGLAYDTYNEQF
TRBV25-1	TRBJ2-7	-	ASSEGGLDREQY
TRBV6-5	TRBJ2-3	-	ASRRDRADTQY